These 16 T cell receptor beta chains originate from one sample sequenced in a study of CD8+ T cells in alopecia areata (dated by TCRdb to 2017 to 2018). Sample time point, as interpreted from the label and publication: around 28 days on oral tofacitinib. The sample's treatment or condition label, in plain terms: oral pan-JAK inhibitor, 5-10 mg twice daily. The receptor library was made with the immunoSEQ multiplex PCR assay. RNA was extracted from all samples and reverse transcribed into cDNA as template for TCR sequencing. Imported from immuneACCESS, the table was reduced by TCRdb to in-frame sequences with V and J called. These copies leave out some clones; in studies compared against another copy, an unresolved V gene accounts for under half, and the cause of the remainder is not known. The sample data list approximately 130,000 clones, and around 63% of these were observed just once. The ten most abundant clones make up 4.5% to 6% of the sample.

Source: CD4+ T cells sorted from blood, taken at week 4, from a patient treated with tofacitinib. The receptors originated from a human donor with alopecia areata.

The chain joins TRBV5-1 to TRBJ2-2, with D uncertain. The CDR3 covers 14 residues. Trimming shortened V by 2 bases and J by 1 base, and 6 bases separated the two germline ends. Germline values: CDR1 SGHRS, CDR2 YFSETQ. This CDR3 reads CASSFSRNTGELFF. In DNA, the CDR3 is TGCGCCAGCAGCTTTAGCAGGAACACCGGGGAGCTGTTTTTT.

The V and J genes are TRBV5-5 and TRBJ2-3; D is possibly TRBD1 (6 bases). This CDR3 spans 16 amino acids. Trimming removed 4 bases from V and 1 base from J, with 16 bases in between. Germline V gene lookup returns CDR1 SGHKS and CDR2 YYEKEE (reference sequence). CDR3 amino acids: CASSRPTAGGTDTQYF. The CDR3 bases are TGTGCCAGCAGCAGACCAACCGCAGGGGGCACAGATACGCAGTATTTT. Full variable domain (remainder filled in from reference TRBV5-5 and TRBJ2-3): DAGVTQSPTHLIKTRGQQVTLRCSPISGHKSVSWYQQVLGQGPQFIFQYYEKEERGRGNFPDRFSARQFPNYSSELNVNALLLGDSALYLCASSRPTAGGTDTQYFGPGTRLTVL.

This rearrangement joins TRBV6-1 to TRBJ2-5; D uncertain. V gave up 4 bases and J gave up 3 bases, with 18 bases separating them. Germline CDR1 reads MNHNS; CDR2 reads SASEGT. The CDR3 has 16 residues. CDR3 DNA: TGTGCCAGCAGTGCGGTCAGCCTTCGTACAAAAGAGACCCAGTACTTC. Its protein is CASSAVSLRTKETQYF.

V gene TRBV28 combines with J gene TRBJ2-3, with D possibly being TRBD1 or TRBD2 (5 bases each). Germline CDR1 MDHEN, CDR2 SYDVKM. V lost 4 bases and J lost 8, with 16 bases in between. The CDR3 is made up of 14 amino acids. CDR3 sequence: CASSSGARMSTQYF. The DNA for the CDR3 is TGTGCCAGCAGTTCCGGGGCGCGGATGTCTACGCAGTATTTT.

This clone was detected only a few times. The chain has TRBV30 and TRBJ1-2; D not certain. Germline lookup yields CDR1 GTSNPN and CDR2 SVGIG (reference sequence). This CDR3 has 14 residues. Trimming left V 0 bases short and J 3 bases short, with 11 bases between. The CDR3 DNA sequence: TGTGCCTGGAGTGTACAAGCAGAAGACTATGGCTACACCTTC. This encodes CAWSVQAEDYGYTF. The full variable domain, completed using reference TRBV30 and TRBJ1-2, is SQTIHQWPATLVQPVGSPLSLECTVEGTSNPNLYWYRQAAGRGLQLLFYSVGIGQISSEVPQNLSASRPQDRQFILSSKKLLLSDSGFYLCAWSVQAEDYGYTFGSGTRLTVV.

This chain joins TRBV6-5 and TRBJ1-3; 7 nucleotides line up with TRBD1. Per the germline V gene, CDR1 is MNHEY and CDR2 is SVGAGI. The V segment lost 6 bases and the J segment 2 bases; nucleotides outside the gene matches: 4. There are 14 residues in the CDR3. The chain's CDR3 is CASRQGGTGNTIYF. CDR3 nucleotide sequence: TGTGCCAGCAGACAAGGGGGCACTGGAAACACCATATATTTT.

This chain uses TRBV6-8 with TRBJ1-6; TRBD1 agrees at 7 bases. Germline CDR1 and CDR2: MNHGY and SAAAGT. The CDR3 consists of 14 residues. The V gene end was trimmed by 6 bases and the J gene end by 9 bases; junction bases not matched to a gene: 8. CDR3: CASSTGTVSSPLHF. CDR3 nucleotides: TGTGCCAGCAGCACCGGGACAGTAAGTTCACCCCTCCACTTT.

This clone appeared a single time. The chain uses TRBV5-1 and TRBJ1-2, with D possibly matching TRBD1 (6 bases). Trimming removed 4 bases from V and 7 bases from J, with 23 bases in between. CDR1 and CDR2 from the germline V gene are SGHRS and YFSETQ. The CDR3 runs 16 residues. Written as DNA, the CDR3 is TGCGCCAGCAGCGCCCGCGCGACAGGAGGGCCCCCTGGCTACACCTTC. Its protein product is CASSARATGGPPGYTF.

The rearrangement links TRBV7-2 to TRBJ2-7; 11 bases are a match to TRBD1. CDR1 and CDR2 from the germline V gene are SGHTA and FQGNSA. The CDR3 is 15 amino acids. V lost 6 bases to trimming and J lost 4 bases; unmatched junction nucleotides: 8. The CDR3 nucleotides read TGTGCCAGCAGTTTCCCTGGGACAGGGGGGTACGAGCAGTACTTC. Translation: CASSFPGTGGYEQYF. The full variable domain, with the rest looked up from reference TRBV7-2 and TRBJ2-7, is GAGVSQSPSNKVTEKGKDVELRCDPISGHTALYWYRQSLGQGLEFLIYFQGNSAPDKSGLPSDRFSAERTGGSVSTLTIQRTQQEDSAVYLCASSFPGTGGYEQYFGPGTRLTVT.

V gene TRBV29-1 combines with J gene TRBJ2-1; D unclear. Germline CDR1 reads SQVTM; CDR2 reads ANQGSEA. Trimming removed 3 bases from V and 12 bases from J, with 9 bases in between. CDR3 length equals 10 residues. In DNA, the CDR3 is TGCAGCGTTGACGAGCTGCTGCAGTTCTTC. It is translated as CSVDELLQFF.

The V call is TRBV5-6, the J call TRBJ2-2, with D maybe TRBD1 (5 bases). The V gene lost 5 bases and the J gene lost 5 bases, with 22 bases spanning the gap. This CDR3 contains 17 residues. Germline V lookup: CDR1 SGHDT, CDR2 YYEEEE. CDR3 protein: CASSTTRTTLRTGELFF. The CDR3 DNA sequence: TGTGCCAGCAGTACTACTCGGACAACTTTAAGGACCGGGGAGCTGTTTTTT.

The chain links TRBV25-1 to TRBJ2-7; D perhaps matches TRBD1 (5 bases). V shed 5 bases and J shed 0 bases, with 11 bases lying between them. Germline V gene sequence: CDR1 MGHDK, CDR2 SYGVNS. CDR3 length equals 14 residues. DNA of the CDR3: TGTGCCAGCAGTAAAGGACAAGGCTCCTACGAGCAGTACTTC. The encoded protein is CASSKGQGSYEQYF.

This chain links TRBV7-2 with TRBJ2-1; 7 positions match TRBD2. Trimming cost V 3 bases and J 0 bases; bases outside gene matches: 8. There are 17 residues in the CDR3. Germline V gene lookup returns CDR1 SGHTA and CDR2 FQGNSA. The CDR3 nucleotides are TGTGCCAGCAGCTTGAGTGCGGGAGCTACCTCCTACAATGAGCAGTTCTTC. This encodes CASSLSAGATSYNEQFF.

This clone came up a few times. The chain carries TRBV5-1 and TRBJ2-2; 7 nucleotides agree with TRBD2. The V gene end was trimmed by 0 bases and the J gene end by 1 base; junction bases not matched to a gene: 3. The CDR3 is 16 residues long. Per germline, CDR1 SGHRS and CDR2 YFSETQ. The CDR3: CASSLVLAVNTGELFF. CDR3 bases: TGCGCCAGCAGCTTGGTCCTAGCGGTGAACACCGGGGAGCTGTTTTTT. Full variable domain (rest looked up from reference TRBV5-1 and TRBJ2-2): KAGVTQTPRYLIKTRGQQVTLSCSPISGHRSVSWYQQTPGQGLQFLFEYFSETQRNKGNFPGRFSGRQFSNSRSEMNVSTLELGDSALYLCASSLVLAVNTGELFFGEGSRLTVL.

Worth noting for this clone: The same CDR3 is also encoded by other DNA sequences in this sample. The chain combines TRBV5-6 with TRBJ2-5; D unclear. The CDR3 contains 12 residues. Germline assignment: CDR1 SGHDT and CDR2 YYEEEE. Deletions cut 0 bases from V and 1 base from J, with 1 base between. The CDR3 bases are TGTGCCAGCAGCTTGGTCCAAGAGACCCAGTACTTC. Protein product: CASSLVQETQYF. Variable domain in full (rest from reference TRBV5-6 and TRBJ2-5): DAGVTQSPTHLIKTRGQQVTLRCSPKSGHDTVSWYQQALGQGPQFIFQYYEEEERQRGNFPDRFSGHQFPNYSSELNVNALLLGDSALYLCASSLVQETQYFGPGTRLLVL.

This chain uses TRBV9 with TRBJ1-5; D ambiguous. In germline, CDR1 is SGDLS, CDR2 YYNGEE. This CDR3 has 12 residues. V was clipped by 5 bases and J by 11 bases, with 14 bases between them. The CDR3: CASRAGRKSQHF. The CDR3 nucleotides read TGTGCCAGCAGAGCCGGTCGTAAGTCCCAGCATTTT.